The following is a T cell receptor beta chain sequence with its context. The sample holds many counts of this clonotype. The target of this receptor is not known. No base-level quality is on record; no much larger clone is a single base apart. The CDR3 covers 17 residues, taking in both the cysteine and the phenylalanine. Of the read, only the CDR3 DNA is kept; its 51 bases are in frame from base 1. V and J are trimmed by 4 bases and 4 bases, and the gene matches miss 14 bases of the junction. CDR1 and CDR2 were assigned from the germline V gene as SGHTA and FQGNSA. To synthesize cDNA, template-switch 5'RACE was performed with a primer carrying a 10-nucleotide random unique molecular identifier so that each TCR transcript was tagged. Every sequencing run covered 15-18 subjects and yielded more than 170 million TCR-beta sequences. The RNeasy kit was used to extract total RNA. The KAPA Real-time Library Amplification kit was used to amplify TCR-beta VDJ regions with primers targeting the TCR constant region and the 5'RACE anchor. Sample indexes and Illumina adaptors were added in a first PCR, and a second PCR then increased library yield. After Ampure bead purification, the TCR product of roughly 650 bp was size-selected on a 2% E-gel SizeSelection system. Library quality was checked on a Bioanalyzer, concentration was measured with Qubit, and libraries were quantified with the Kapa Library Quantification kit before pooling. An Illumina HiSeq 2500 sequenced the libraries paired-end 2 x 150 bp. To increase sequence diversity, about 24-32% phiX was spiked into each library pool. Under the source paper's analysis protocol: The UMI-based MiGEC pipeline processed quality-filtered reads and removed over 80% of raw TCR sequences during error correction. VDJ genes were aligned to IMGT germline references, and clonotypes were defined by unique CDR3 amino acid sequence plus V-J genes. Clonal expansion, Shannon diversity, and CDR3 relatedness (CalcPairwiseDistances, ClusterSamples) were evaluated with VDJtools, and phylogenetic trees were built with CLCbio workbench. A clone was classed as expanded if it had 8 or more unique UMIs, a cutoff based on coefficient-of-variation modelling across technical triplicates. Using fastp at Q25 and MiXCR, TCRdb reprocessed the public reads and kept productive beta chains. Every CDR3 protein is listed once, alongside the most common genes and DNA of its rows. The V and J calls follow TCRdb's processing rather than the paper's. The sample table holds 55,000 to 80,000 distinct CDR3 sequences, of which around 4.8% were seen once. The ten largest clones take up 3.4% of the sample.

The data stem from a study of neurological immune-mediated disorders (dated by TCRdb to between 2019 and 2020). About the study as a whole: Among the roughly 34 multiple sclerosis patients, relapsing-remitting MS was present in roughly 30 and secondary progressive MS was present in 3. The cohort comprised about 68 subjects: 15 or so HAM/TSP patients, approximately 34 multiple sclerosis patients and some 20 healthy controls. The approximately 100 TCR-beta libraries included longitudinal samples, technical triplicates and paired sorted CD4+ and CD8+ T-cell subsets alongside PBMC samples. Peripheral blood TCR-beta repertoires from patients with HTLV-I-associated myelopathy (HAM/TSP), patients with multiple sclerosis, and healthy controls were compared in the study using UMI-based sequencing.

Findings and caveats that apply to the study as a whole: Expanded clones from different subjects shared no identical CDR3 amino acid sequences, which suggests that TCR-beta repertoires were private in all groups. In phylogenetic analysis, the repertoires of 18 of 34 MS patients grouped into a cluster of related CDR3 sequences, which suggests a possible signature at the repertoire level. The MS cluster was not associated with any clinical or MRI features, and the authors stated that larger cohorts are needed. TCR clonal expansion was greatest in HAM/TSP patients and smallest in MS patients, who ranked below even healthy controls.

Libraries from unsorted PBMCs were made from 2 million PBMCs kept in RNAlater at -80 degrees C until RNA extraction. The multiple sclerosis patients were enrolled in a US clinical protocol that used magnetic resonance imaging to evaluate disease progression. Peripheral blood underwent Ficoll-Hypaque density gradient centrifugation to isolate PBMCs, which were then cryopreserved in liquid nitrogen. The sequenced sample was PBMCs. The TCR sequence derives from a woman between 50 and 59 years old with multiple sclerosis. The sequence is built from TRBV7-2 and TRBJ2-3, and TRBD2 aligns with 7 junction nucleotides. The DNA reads TGTGCCAGCAGCTCTATGTCGACTAGCTTAGGCTCAGATACGCAGTATTTT. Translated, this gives CASSSMSTSLGSDTQYF.